This TCR beta chain was sequenced for a study of OX40 agonist ivuxolimab in advanced cancers. Across the study: Ivuxolimab was administered intravenously to patients at 0.01 to 10 mg/kg every 2 weeks.

Broader study findings: Partial responders receiving 0.1-3.0 mg/kg showed among the lowest clonal expansion.

Germline loops: CDR1 LNHDA, CDR2 SQIVND (reference sequence). Trimming stripped 4 bases from V and 10 bases from J, with 10 bases between. CDR3 length: 12 residues. This clone was counted a few times. The target antigen is unknown. The assay was immunoSEQ multiplex PCR, and TCRdb's table has in-frame clones only and misses some. The sample lists 65,000 to 90,000 clones; roughly 82% were seen once. With autoimmune disease history or systemic immunosuppression, patients were excluded. The TCR comes from an adult with an advanced solid tumor such as melanoma, head and neck, liver or kidney cancer. Specimen: CD4+ or CD8+ T cells sorted from blood, collected in a trial of the OX40 agonist ivuxolimab. The V and J genes are TRBV19 and TRBJ2-2, with D hard to call. CDR3 nucleotides: TGTGCCAGTAGTACCTTCTCCCCGGAGCTGTTTTTT. Its translation is CASSTFSPELFF.